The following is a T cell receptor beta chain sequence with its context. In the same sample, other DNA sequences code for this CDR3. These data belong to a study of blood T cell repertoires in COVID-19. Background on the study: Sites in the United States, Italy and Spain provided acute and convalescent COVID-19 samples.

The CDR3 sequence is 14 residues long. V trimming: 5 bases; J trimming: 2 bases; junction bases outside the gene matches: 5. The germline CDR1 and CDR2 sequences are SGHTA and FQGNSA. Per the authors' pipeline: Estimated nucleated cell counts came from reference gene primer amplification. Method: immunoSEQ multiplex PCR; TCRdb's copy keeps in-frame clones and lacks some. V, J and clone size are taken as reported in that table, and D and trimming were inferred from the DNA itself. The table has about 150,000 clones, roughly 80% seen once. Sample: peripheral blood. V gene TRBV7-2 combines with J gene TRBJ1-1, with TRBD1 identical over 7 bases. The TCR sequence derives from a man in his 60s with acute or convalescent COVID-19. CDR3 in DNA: TGTGCCAGCAGCCTGGGACAGCTAAACACTGAAGCTTTCTTT. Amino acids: CASSLGQLNTEAFF.